The TCR beta chain under discussion was sequenced for a study of regulatory T cells in long-lasting Graves disease. Study findings and constraints: The TCR repertoire of persistent Graves' patients was less diverse than that of newly diagnosed ones.

Germline V gene lookup returns CDR1 LGHDT and CDR2 YNNKEL (reference sequence). Trimming took 1 base from V and 9 from J; bases not matched to a gene: 7. The CDR3 loop spans 14 amino acids. Time point: newly diagnosed GD, antithyroid drugs for less than 3 months. The TCR library was prepared using RNA isolated from PBMCs. The guidelines of the American Thyroid Association were the basis for diagnosing Graves' disease. The sample holds a few counts of this clonotype. As yet, its antigen is unknown. Investigators prepared the TCR beta libraries by applying iRepertoire HTBI primers and Arm-PCR of CDR3 regions. Via MiXCR, TCRdb re-called the multiplex PCR reads, giving one row per CDR3 protein. This table holds roughly 350,000 distinct CDR3 sequences, approximately 16% found once. These same records also appear under a second study, on T cells in Graves' hyperthyroidism and ophthalmopathy. From that report: A first-round RT-PCR of the TCR CDR3 used the HTBI primer set.

V and J are TRBV3-1 and TRBJ2-5, with TRBD2 matching 8 bases. The sequencing used peripheral blood mononuclear cells (PBMCs), collected at new diagnosis, from a patient treated with antithyroid drugs. This sequence was found in a middle-aged man with Graves disease. As DNA, the CDR3 is TGTGCCAGCAGCCAAGGGGGCGGGAGGAGGGCCCAGTACTTC. It yields the protein CASSQGGGRRAQYF.